These T cell receptor beta chains were read from a single sample in a study of shared clonotypes between healthy human individuals. TCRdb keeps only in-frame clones here, not all; method: immunoSEQ multiplex PCR. The sample includes about 2.1 million clones, 85% to 95% of them seen just once. The sample taken for sequencing was naive CD8+ T cells from PBMCs. These receptors were obtained from a man aged 18 to 30 in good health. Some clones in this sample may be carry-over from other donors' samples. CDR3s include the opening cysteine and the closing phenylalanine or tryptophan. D genes are given only for firm matches. Clone size is shown for a subset of rows, as once, few, many or a class of expanded clone.

V gene: TRBV6-5; clone size: NA; D gene: NA; J gene: TRBJ1-1; CDR3 DNA: TGTGCCAGCAGTTACGGTGGTGGGTTTGGCACTGAAGCTTTCTTT; CDR3 protein: CASSYGGGFGTEAFF
V gene: TRBV19; clone size: NA; D gene: NA; J gene: TRBJ2-1; CDR3 DNA: TGTGCCAGTAGTACCGACTTCAGTGGCTACAATGAGCAGTTCTTC; CDR3 protein: CASSTDFSGYNEQFF
V gene: TRBV27; clone size: once; D gene: NA; J gene: TRBJ2-7; CDR3 DNA: TGTGCCAGCAGTATGAGAAGTGACTACGAGCAGTACTTC; CDR3 protein: CASSMRSDYEQYF
V gene: TRBV7-2; clone size: NA; D gene: NA; J gene: TRBJ1-2; CDR3 DNA: TGTGCCAGCAGCTTAGTCTTCAACGCCGGAGATGGCTACACCTTC; CDR3 protein: CASSLVFNAGDGYTF
V gene: TRBV29-1; clone size: NA; D gene: NA; J gene: TRBJ2-7; CDR3 DNA: TGCAGCGTTGAAAAGGGGGGCGCCCACGAGCAGTACTTC; CDR3 protein: CSVEKGGAHEQYF
V gene: TRBV13; clone size: few; D gene: NA; J gene: TRBJ2-1; CDR3 DNA: TGTGCCAGCAGCTTAGGCGGGTACAATGAGCAGTTCTTC; CDR3 protein: CASSLGGYNEQFF
V gene: TRBV7-9; clone size: NA; D gene: TRBD2; J gene: TRBJ2-7; CDR3 DNA: TGTGCCAGCAGCCACGTCCCGACTAGCGGAACCTACGAGCAGTACTTC; CDR3 protein: CASSHVPTSGTYEQYF
V gene: TRBV7-2; clone size: NA; D gene: TRBD2; J gene: TRBJ2-3; CDR3 DNA: TGTGCCAGCAGCTTATTAGAGACTAGCGGGAGACGCACAGATACGCAGTATTTT; CDR3 protein: CASSLLETSGRRTDTQYF
V gene: TRBV27; clone size: NA; D gene: NA; J gene: TRBJ1-5; CDR3 DNA: TGTGCCAGCAGTGAAGGGTTGGGCAATCAGCCCCAGCATTTT; CDR3 protein: CASSEGLGNQPQHF
V gene: TRBV9; clone size: NA; D gene: TRBD2; J gene: TRBJ2-1; CDR3 DNA: TGTGCCAGCAGCGATCGAGCGGGAGGGCAATCGAAGGAGCAGTTCTTC; CDR3 protein: CASSDRAGGQSKEQFF
V gene: TRBV7-2; clone size: NA; D gene: TRBD2; J gene: TRBJ2-1; CDR3 DNA: TGTGCCAGCAGCTTAGTACTAGCGGGAAACAATGAGCAGTTCTTC; CDR3 protein: CASSLVLAGNNEQFF
V gene: TRBV4-1; clone size: NA; D gene: NA; J gene: TRBJ1-5; CDR3 DNA: TGCGCCAGCAGCCAAGATGTGGGGAATCAGCCCCAGCATTTT; CDR3 protein: CASSQDVGNQPQHF
V gene: TRBV28; clone size: NA; D gene: NA; J gene: TRBJ2-1; CDR3 DNA: TGTGCCAGCAGTTTACGGCGGGGTGGAAGCTCCTACAATGAGCAGTTCTTC; CDR3 protein: CASSLRRGGSSYNEQFF
V gene: TRBV11-2; clone size: NA; D gene: TRBD2; J gene: TRBJ2-3; CDR3 DNA: TGTGCCAGCAGCTTAGTGGCTAGCGGGGTCACAGATACGCAGTATTTT; CDR3 protein: CASSLVASGVTDTQYF
V gene: TRBV5-1; clone size: NA; D gene: NA; J gene: TRBJ2-7; CDR3 DNA: TGCGCCAGCAGCCCCGGGATGGGGCGCACCTACGAGCAGTACTTC; CDR3 protein: CASSPGMGRTYEQYF
V gene: TRBV5-1; clone size: NA; D gene: TRBD1; J gene: TRBJ2-7; CDR3 DNA: TGCGCCAGCAGCGCGGGACAGGGCCCCTCCTACGAGCAGTACTTC; CDR3 protein: CASSAGQGPSYEQYF
V gene: TRBV7-8; clone size: NA; D gene: NA; J gene: TRBJ2-7; CDR3 DNA: TGTGCCAGCAGCCTATTTAACGAGCAGTACTTC; CDR3 protein: CASSLFNEQYF
V gene: TRBV27; clone size: NA; D gene: TRBD1; J gene: TRBJ1-1; CDR3 DNA: TGTGCCAGCAGCCTAGGGGACAGGGGGAACACTGAAGCTTTCTTT; CDR3 protein: CASSLGDRGNTEAFF
V gene: TRBV27; clone size: NA; D gene: TRBD2; J gene: TRBJ2-2; CDR3 DNA: TGTGCCAGCAGGGGGCGGGGGGCCGTAACGAACACCGGGGAGCTGTTTTTT; CDR3 protein: CASRGRGAVTNTGELFF
V gene: TRBV7-8; clone size: NA; D gene: NA; J gene: TRBJ2-2; CDR3 DNA: TGTGCCAGCAGCTTACGCCAGACGAACACCGGGGAGCTGTTTTTT; CDR3 protein: CASSLRQTNTGELFF
V gene: TRBV28; clone size: NA; D gene: TRBD1; J gene: TRBJ2-7; CDR3 DNA: TGTGCCAGCAGCCCCACCGACAGGGTTCGCCACGAGCAGTACTTC; CDR3 protein: CASSPTDRVRHEQYF
V gene: TRBV2; clone size: NA; D gene: NA; J gene: TRBJ2-1; CDR3 DNA: TGTGCCAGTGAACCCAATGAGCAGTTCTTC; CDR3 protein: CASEPNEQFF
V gene: TRBV27; clone size: NA; D gene: NA; J gene: TRBJ2-7; CDR3 DNA: TGTGCCAGCAGTTTAAGGGTCTCCTACGAGCAGTACTTC; CDR3 protein: CASSLRVSYEQYF
V gene: TRBV13; clone size: NA; D gene: NA; J gene: TRBJ1-2; CDR3 DNA: TGTGCCAGCAGCTTAGGGAGGGGCGATAACTATGGCTACACCTTC; CDR3 protein: CASSLGRGDNYGYTF
V gene: TRBV19; clone size: NA; D gene: TRBD1; J gene: TRBJ1-3; CDR3 DNA: TGTGCCAGTAGACTGACAGGGACTGGAAACACCATATATTTT; CDR3 protein: CASRLTGTGNTIYF
V gene: TRBV27; clone size: NA; D gene: NA; J gene: TRBJ2-7; CDR3 DNA: TGTGCCAGTTCTATTGGTTCCGAGCAGTACTTC; CDR3 protein: CASSIGSEQYF
V gene: TRBV25-1; clone size: NA; D gene: NA; J gene: TRBJ2-1; CDR3 DNA: TGTGCCAGCAGTGATCTGTCGCCCTACAATGAGCAGTTCTTC; CDR3 protein: CASSDLSPYNEQFF
V gene: TRBV7-6; clone size: NA; D gene: NA; J gene: TRBJ1-3; CDR3 DNA: TGTGCCAGCAGCTCCCGTGGGGAGGGGACTGGAAACACCATATATTTT; CDR3 protein: CASSSRGEGTGNTIYF
V gene: TRBV21-1; clone size: NA; D gene: NA; J gene: TRBJ2-7; CDR3 DNA: TGTGCCAGCAGATCCAGGGGGCCGTACTACGAGCAGTACTTC; CDR3 protein: CASRSRGPYYEQYF
V gene: TRBV5-1; clone size: NA; D gene: TRBD2; J gene: TRBJ2-1; CDR3 DNA: TGCGCCAGCAGCCCTACGACTAGCGGGAGGAGGGATGAGCAGTTCTTC; CDR3 protein: CASSPTTSGRRDEQFF
V gene: TRBV7-9; clone size: NA; D gene: TRBD1; J gene: TRBJ2-7; CDR3 DNA: TGTGCCAGCAGCTGGGGACAGGGTCACAACGAGCAGTACTTC; CDR3 protein: CASSWGQGHNEQYF
V gene: TRBV5-4; clone size: NA; D gene: NA; J gene: TRBJ2-2; CDR3 DNA: TGTGCCAGCAGCTTGGATGTCGGGGAGCTGTTTTTT; CDR3 protein: CASSLDVGELFF
V gene: TRBV9; clone size: once; D gene: NA; J gene: TRBJ2-6; CDR3 DNA: TGTGCCAGCAGCCCTCAAACAGGGCCGGCTGGGGCCAACGTCCTGACTTTC; CDR3 protein: CASSPQTGPAGANVLTF
V gene: TRBV29-1; clone size: few; D gene: TRBD1; J gene: TRBJ1-5; CDR3 DNA: TGCAGCGTTGTGACAGGGTTCGGTCAGCCCCAGCATTTT; CDR3 protein: CSVVTGFGQPQHF
V gene: TRBV9; clone size: NA; D gene: NA; J gene: TRBJ2-1; CDR3 DNA: TGTGCCAGCAGCGTAGTAGGTCGCCACGGGAATGAGCAGTTCTTC; CDR3 protein: CASSVVGRHGNEQFF
V gene: TRBV27; clone size: NA; D gene: NA; J gene: TRBJ2-6; CDR3 DNA: TGTGCCAGCAGTCCCTACTCTGGGGCCAACGTCCTGACTTTC; CDR3 protein: CASSPYSGANVLTF
V gene: TRBV4-1; clone size: NA; D gene: NA; J gene: TRBJ2-7; CDR3 DNA: TGCGCCAGCAGCCAAGATGGGCAGGGTTGGGGCCACTACGAGCAGTACTTC; CDR3 protein: CASSQDGQGWGHYEQYF
V gene: TRBV2; clone size: NA; D gene: TRBD1; J gene: TRBJ2-3; CDR3 DNA: TGTGCCAGCAGTGACAGGGGGAAAGATACGCAGTATTTT; CDR3 protein: CASSDRGKDTQYF
V gene: TRBV19; clone size: NA; D gene: NA; J gene: TRBJ2-1; CDR3 DNA: TGTGCCAGTAGTATATCCCCCTACAATGAGCAGTTCTTC; CDR3 protein: CASSISPYNEQFF
V gene: TRBV7-9; clone size: NA; D gene: TRBD1; J gene: TRBJ2-2; CDR3 DNA: TGTGCCAGCAGCAACAGGGGCACCGGGGAGCTGTTTTTT; CDR3 protein: CASSNRGTGELFF
V gene: TRBV7-6; clone size: NA; D gene: NA; J gene: TRBJ2-2; CDR3 DNA: TGTGCCAGCAGCTTAGGTCCGGGACAAAGGAACACCGGGGAGCTGTTTTTT; CDR3 protein: CASSLGPGQRNTGELFF
V gene: TRBV5-1; clone size: once; D gene: NA; J gene: TRBJ1-2; CDR3 DNA: TGCGCCAGCAGCACACAGGGTGGCTATGGCTACACCTTC; CDR3 protein: CASSTQGGYGYTF
V gene: TRBV7-2; clone size: NA; D gene: NA; J gene: TRBJ2-5; CDR3 DNA: TGTGCCAGCAGCCCGAGTCGGGGCGAGACCCAGTACTTC; CDR3 protein: CASSPSRGETQYF
V gene: TRBV2; clone size: NA; D gene: TRBD2; J gene: TRBJ2-7; CDR3 DNA: TGTGCCAGCGCCGGGACTAGCGGGGGATACGAGCAGTACTTC; CDR3 protein: CASAGTSGGYEQYF
V gene: TRBV27; clone size: few; D gene: NA; J gene: TRBJ2-1; CDR3 DNA: TGTGCCAGCAGTGACAGCTCCTACAATGAGCAGTTCTTC; CDR3 protein: CASSDSSYNEQFF
V gene: TRBV9; clone size: NA; D gene: NA; J gene: TRBJ2-7; CDR3 DNA: TGTGCCAGCAGCGTAGATGACAGCAGCTCCTACGAGCAGTACTTC; CDR3 protein: CASSVDDSSSYEQYF
V gene: TRBV6-1; clone size: NA; D gene: TRBD1; J gene: TRBJ1-5; CDR3 DNA: TGTGCCAGCAGGAACAGGGGCCGCGAAGCAAGGCCCCAGCATTTT; CDR3 protein: CASRNRGREARPQHF
V gene: TRBV9; clone size: NA; D gene: TRBD2; J gene: TRBJ2-1; CDR3 DNA: TGTGCCAGCAGCGGGACTAGTCTCAAGGATACGGCCAATGAGCAGTTCTTC; CDR3 protein: CASSGTSLKDTANEQFF
V gene: TRBV7-8; clone size: NA; D gene: NA; J gene: TRBJ2-1; CDR3 DNA: TGTGCCAGCAGCTTAGGGCGGGAACGGTACAATGAGCAGTTCTTC; CDR3 protein: CASSLGRERYNEQFF
V gene: TRBV7-9; clone size: once; D gene: NA; J gene: TRBJ2-7; CDR3 DNA: TGTGCCAGCCGCCCCCTCTCGCCGCCAGCAACAGGGCCCTACGAGCAGTACTTC; CDR3 protein: CASRPLSPPATGPYEQYF
V gene: TRBV27; clone size: NA; D gene: NA; J gene: TRBJ2-7; CDR3 DNA: TGTGCCAGCCGGGACATAGACTACGAGCAGTACTTC; CDR3 protein: CASRDIDYEQYF
V gene: TRBV4-3; clone size: NA; D gene: TRBD2; J gene: TRBJ2-1; CDR3 DNA: TGCGCCAGCAGCCGGAGCAGTGGGCTAGCGGGAGCGGGTGAGCAGTTCTTC; CDR3 protein: CASSRSSGLAGAGEQFF
V gene: TRBV7-9; clone size: once; D gene: NA; J gene: TRBJ2-7; CDR3 DNA: TGTGCCAGCAGCTGGACGGCCTACGAGCAGTACTTC; CDR3 protein: CASSWTAYEQYF